A single sample is the source of the 31 T cell receptor beta chains below, sequenced in a study of blood T cell repertoires in COVID-19 (dated by TCRdb to about 2020). Receptor amplification or capture employed the immunoSEQ multiplex PCR assay. The immuneACCESS repertoire file appears here via TCRdb, limited to in-frame rearrangements. These files lack a portion of the clones; in checked studies, under half of the deficit traces to unresolved V genes, and the cause of the others is not known. The sample table holds approximately 210,000 clones, of which roughly 90% were seen once. The ten top clones hold more than 1.5% of the sample. Input material: peripheral blood. These receptors came from a man aged 70 or older with acute or convalescent COVID-19.

The gene calls are TRBV7-2 and TRBJ1-5, with a weak D call TRBD1 (6 bases). Germline lookup yields CDR1 SGHTA and CDR2 FQGNSA. The V end was cut by 1 base, the J end by 7 bases, with 11 bases between. The CDR3 length is 14 residues. In DNA form, the CDR3 reads TGTGCCAGCAGCTTAGTACAGGGTGTGCAGCCCCAGCATTTT. Amino acid sequence: CASSLVQGVQPQHF.

The chain is built from TRBV30 and TRBJ2-5; tentatively, D is TRBD1 (6 bases). The V gene lost 3 bases and the J gene lost 1 base, with 15 bases spanning the gap. The germline gives CDR1 GTSNPN, CDR2 SVGIG (reference sequence). The CDR3 length is 15 residues. CDR3: CAWRTGQLSQETQYF. The CDR3 DNA follows: TGTGCCTGGAGGACAGGACAGTTAAGCCAAGAGACCCAGTACTTC.

The genes are TRBV11-2 and TRBJ2-1; 7 nucleotides match TRBD2. Trimming removed 6 bases from V and 14 bases from J; junction bases left unmatched: 13. The CDR3 sequence is 13 residues long. Germline V CDR1 and CDR2: SGHAT, FQNNGV. The CDR3 loop is CASSLNREGLEFF. CDR3 in DNA: TGTGCCAGCAGTTTAAATAGGGAGGGGTTGGAGTTCTTC.

This chain uses TRBV7-2 with TRBJ1-1; 7 bases agree with TRBD1. CDR1 and CDR2 (germline): SGHTA, FQGNSA. The trim removed 1 base at V and 7 bases at J, leaving 0 bases unmatched. This CDR3 region has 12 residues. The CDR3 nucleotides read TGTGCCAGCAGCTTAGACAGGGGTGAAGCTTTCTTT. Translating gives CASSLDRGEAFF.

CDR3 residues: CSVKLPGQGTGELFF. In nucleotides, the CDR3 is TGCAGCGTGAAACTACCGGGACAGGGGACCGGGGAGCTGTTTTTT. The V gene is TRBV29-1, the J gene TRBJ2-2; 10 bases map to TRBD1. The CDR3 covers 15 residues. The germline CDR1 and CDR2 sequences are SQVTM and ANQGSEA. The V gene end was trimmed by 6 bases and the J gene end by 5 bases; junction bases not matched to a gene: 9.

The V and J genes are TRBV7-9 and TRBJ1-3; TRBD1 agrees at 10 bases. The V gene end was trimmed by 4 bases and the J gene end by 2 bases; junction bases not matched to a gene: 5. This CDR3 has 16 amino acids. CDR1 and CDR2 from the germline V gene are SEHNR and FQNEAQ (reference sequence). CDR3 DNA sequence: TGTGCCAGCAGCTCATCTGGACAGGGGGCTGGAAACACCATATATTTT. Protein sequence: CASSSSGQGAGNTIYF.

This chain links TRBV4-1 with TRBJ1-5, with TRBD1 matching 8 bases. J was trimmed by 0 bases and V by 1 base; bases with no gene match: 8. Germline V gene lookup returns CDR1 MGHRA and CDR2 YSYEKL. CDR3 length equals 18 residues. CDR3 amino acids: CASSQGQGRDFSNQPQHF. The CDR3 nucleotides are TGCGCCAGCAGCCAAGGACAGGGGAGGGATTTTAGCAATCAGCCCCAGCATTTT.

The chain employs TRBV18 and TRBJ1-5, with 7 positions matching TRBD1. This CDR3 contains 15 residues. Losses at the gene ends were 3 bases for V and 7 bases for J; bases not matched to a gene: 9. CDR1 and CDR2 (germline): KGHSH, LQKENI. In DNA form, the CDR3 reads TGTGCCAGCTCACCCGGAGGGGGCGCGGGGCAGCCCCAGCATTTT. Its protein product is CASSPGGGAGQPQHF.

The chain is built from TRBV18 and TRBJ2-1; tentatively, D is TRBD2 (6 bases). The germline CDR1 and CDR2 sequences are KGHSH and LQKENI. This CDR3 is 15 amino acids long. V was shortened by 3 bases and J by 5 bases, with 14 bases between the two germline ends. The CDR3 bases are TGTGCCAGCTCACCGGAGGGCCATGGGGACAATGAGCAGTTCTTC. Residues: CASSPEGHGDNEQFF.

The chain uses TRBV7-6 and TRBJ1-1, with 7 bases identical to TRBD1. This CDR3 is built from 16 residues. Germline CDR1 reads SGHVS; CDR2 reads FNYEAQ. The V segment lost 5 bases and the J segment 1 base; nucleotides outside the gene matches: 10. The CDR3 nucleotides are TGTGCCAGCAGCCCCGACAGGGCAGGGGAGAACACTGAAGCTTTCTTT. It codes for CASSPDRAGENTEAFF.

This chain connects TRBV7-9 to TRBJ1-1; D unresolved. The V end lost 2 bases, the J end lost 4 bases, and 8 bases lay between the germline ends. The CDR3 consists of 13 residues. Germline V lookup: CDR1 SEHNR, CDR2 FQNEAQ (reference sequence). CDR3 sequence reads: CASSLSEPTEAFF. The CDR3 region has the DNA TGTGCCAGCAGCTTATCGGAGCCCACTGAAGCTTTCTTT.

This chain joins TRBV29-1 and TRBJ2-1; 8 bases match TRBD2. J was trimmed by 7 bases and V by 3 bases; bases with no gene match: 5. Germline CDR1 SQVTM, CDR2 ANQGSEA. This CDR3 region has 13 residues. CDR3: CSVDGRAWNEQFF. DNA of the CDR3: TGCAGCGTTGACGGGAGGGCATGGAATGAGCAGTTCTTC.

This sequence joins TRBV5-1 and TRBJ2-5; D not certain. The CDR3 runs to 14 residues. The germline CDR1 and CDR2 sequences are SGHRS and YFSETQ. V was cut by 4 bases and J by 1 base, with 11 bases left in between. The CDR3, as DNA: TGCGCCAGCAGCCCCACCGGTGTCCAAGAGACCCAGTACTTC. Translating gives CASSPTGVQETQYF.

This clone was detected only once. The chain uses TRBV7-3 and TRBJ2-1; 8 nucleotides agree with TRBD1. The CDR3 runs 15 residues. Germline CDR1 is SGHTA and CDR2 is FQGTGA. V lost 0 bases, J lost 4 bases, and 2 bases stayed unmatched. CDR3 coding DNA: TGTGCCAGCAGCTTAACGGACAGGGATTACAATGAGCAGTTCTTC. Translated: CASSLTDRDYNEQFF.

The chain recombines TRBV5-1 with TRBJ1-4; no definite D call. Between the trimmed V and J ends, which lost 4 bases and 5 bases, there was a span of 9 bases. The CDR3 sequence is 13 residues long. The germline CDR1 and CDR2 sequences are SGHRS and YFSETQ. In DNA, the CDR3 is TGCGCCAGCAGCCGGGGTAAAAATGAAAAACTGTTTTTT. Encoded protein: CASSRGKNEKLFF.

The J gene is TRBJ2-7, the V gene TRBV2, with 7 bases fitting TRBD1. Germline assignment: CDR1 SNHLY and CDR2 FYNNEI. The junction had 6 bases not matched to a gene; V was cut back by 5 bases and J by 5 bases. The CDR3 extends over 13 amino acids. This CDR3 reads CASSRQGFDEQYF. The DNA for the CDR3 is TGTGCCAGCAGTAGACAGGGTTTCGACGAGCAGTACTTC.

The genes are TRBV6-5 and TRBJ1-4; no reliable D call. Germline V gene sequence: CDR1 MNHEY, CDR2 SVGAGI. Trimming pared 5 bases from V and 0 bases from J, leaving 4 bases between. CDR3 size: 13 residues. DNA of the CDR3: TGTGCCAGCAGTCGGGCAACTAATGAAAAACTGTTTTTT. Translated: CASSRATNEKLFF.

This chain uses TRBV6-1 with TRBJ2-6; the match to TRBD2 covers 11 bases. In germline, CDR1 is MNHNS, CDR2 SASEGT. The CDR3 spans 18 residues. V gave up 4 bases and J gave up 0 bases; unmatched junction bases: 5. DNA for the CDR3: TGTGCCAGCAGTGCGATAGCGGGAGGGACCTCTGGGGCCAACGTCCTGACTTTC. It encodes CASSAIAGGTSGANVLTF.

This rearrangement joins TRBV18 to TRBJ2-5; 12 bases align to TRBD2. V shed 6 bases, J shed 0 bases, and the junction held 8 bases outside the gene matches. Germline V gene sequence: CDR1 KGHSH, CDR2 LQKENI. The CDR3 contains 17 residues. This chain's CDR3 is CASSGTSGRLYQETQYF. CDR3 DNA sequence: TGTGCCAGCTCCGGGACTAGCGGGCGGCTTTACCAAGAGACCCAGTACTTC.

The V gene is TRBV19, the J gene TRBJ2-3; tentatively, D is TRBD2 (7 bases). CDR3 size: 15 residues. Germline V lookup: CDR1 LNHDA, CDR2 SQIVND (reference sequence). Between the trimmed V and J ends, which lost 9 bases and 1 base, there was a span of 17 bases. The DNA for the CDR3 is TGTGCCAGCCGAAGAGGGGGAGGGGGCACAGATACGCAGTATTTT. It codes for CASRRGGGGTDTQYF.

The chain uses TRBV14 and TRBJ2-3; 7 bases fit TRBD2. This CDR3 is built from 16 residues. Looked up from germline, CDR1 is SGHDN and CDR2 is FVKESK. V was clipped by 0 bases and J by 2 bases; unmatched bases: 5. CDR3 bases: TGTGCCAGCAGCCAAGACCCGGGACTACTCACAGATACGCAGTATTTT. This translates into CASSQDPGLLTDTQYF. The variable domain in full, completed from reference TRBV14 and TRBJ2-3, reads EAGVTQFPSHSVIEKGQTVTLRCDPISGHDNLYWYRRVMGKEIKFLLHFVKESKQDESGMPNNRFLAERTGGTYSTLKVQPAELEDSGVYFCASSQDPGLLTDTQYFGPGTRLTVL.

This CDR3 is CATSRGVNEQFF. DNA for the CDR3: TGTGCCACCAGCAGGGGAGTAAATGAGCAGTTCTTC. The chain carries TRBV15 and TRBJ2-1; D might be TRBD2 (5 bases). The CDR3 length is 12 residues. Trimming pared 3 bases from V and 7 bases from J, leaving 7 bases between. Germline values: CDR1 LNHNV, CDR2 YYDKDF (reference sequence). The whole variable domain, filled in from reference TRBV15 and TRBJ2-1, reads DAMVIQNPRYQVTQFGKPVTLSCSQTLNHNVMYWYQQKSSQAPKLLFHYYDKDFNNEADTPDNFQSRRPNTSFCFLDIRSPGLGDTAMYLCATSRGVNEQFFGPGTRLTVL.

Note on this clone: The same CDR3 can be traced to other DNA sequences in this sample. V usage is TRBV5-1 and J usage is TRBJ2-7; 7 bases align to TRBD2. The V segment lost 2 bases and the J segment 2 bases; nucleotides outside the gene matches: 7. The CDR3 is 15 residues long. The germline V gene encodes CDR1 SGHRS and CDR2 YFSETQ. This chain's CDR3 is CASSLGASGTYEQYF. CDR3 nucleotide sequence: TGCGCCAGCAGCTTAGGGGCTAGCGGAACCTACGAGCAGTACTTC.

The chain uses TRBV5-6 and TRBJ1-1, with D perhaps matching TRBD1 (5 bases). This CDR3 contains 15 residues. In germline, CDR1 is SGHDT, CDR2 YYEEEE. V was trimmed by 1 base and J by 0 bases, leaving 10 bases between them. The chain's CDR3 is CASSLRQLVNTEAFF. CDR3 in DNA: TGTGCCAGCAGCTTGAGACAGTTGGTGAACACTGAAGCTTTCTTT.

The V and J genes are TRBV29-1 and TRBJ2-5; 9 bases align to TRBD1. The CDR3 has 14 residues. Germline CDR1 reads SQVTM; CDR2 reads ANQGSEA. V lost 3 bases and J lost 4; bases outside the gene matches: 6. The CDR3 region has the DNA TGCAGCGTTGACGGACAGGGGAGGGGAGAGACCCAGTACTTC. Translated: CSVDGQGRGETQYF.

J is TRBJ2-3 and V is TRBV4-1; D uncertain. The germline gives CDR1 MGHRA, CDR2 YSYEKL. Deletions cut 1 base from V and 2 bases from J, with 10 bases between. The CDR3 has 15 amino acids. The chain's CDR3 is CASSQAIGYTDTQYF. CDR3 sequence (DNA): TGCGCCAGCAGCCAAGCGATCGGTTACACAGATACGCAGTATTTT.

The chain is built from TRBV4-2 and TRBJ2-7; tentative D call: TRBD1 (6 bases). The CDR3 contains 15 residues. Trimming stripped 5 bases from V and 4 bases from J, with 18 bases between. CDR1 LGHNA and CDR2 YNFKEQ come from the germline V gene. DNA for the CDR3: TGTGCCAGCAGCGCAGGCCAGACGAGGGGGTACGAGCAGTACTTC. Residues: CASSAGQTRGYEQYF.

The chain recombines TRBV27 with TRBJ1-6; perhaps TRBD1 as D (6 bases). V shed 6 bases and J shed 0 bases, with 18 bases lying between them. The germline CDR1 and CDR2 sequences are MNHEY and SMNVEV (reference sequence). CDR3 length: 18 amino acids. The CDR3 here is CASSPTGTPSSYNSPLHF. CDR3 coding DNA: TGTGCCAGCAGCCCAACGGGGACACCGAGCTCCTATAATTCACCCCTCCACTTT.

The genes are TRBV4-1 and TRBJ2-5; D might be TRBD2 (7 bases). Trimming stripped 4 bases from V and 5 bases from J, with 11 bases between. Germline V CDR1 and CDR2: MGHRA, YSYEKL. This CDR3 is built from 13 residues. DNA of the CDR3: TGCGCCAGCAGCCGGGGGGGCGTCGAGACCCAGTACTTC. Amino acid sequence: CASSRGGVETQYF.

The CDR3, as DNA: TGTGCCAGCAGTTTGGCAGGGGGCAGATATGGCTACACCTTC. The encoded protein is CASSLAGGRYGYTF. The gene calls are TRBV28 and TRBJ1-2; 8 nucleotides align to TRBD1. Germline loops: CDR1 MDHEN, CDR2 SYDVKM. The CDR3 runs 14 residues. The ends lost 3 bases at V and 5 bases at J; junction bases unmatched: 5.

The J gene is TRBJ1-2, the V gene TRBV3-1 (or the pseudogene TRBV3-2); tentatively, D is TRBD1 (6 bases). CDR3 length: 13 residues. Trimming removed 2 bases at V and 4 bases at J, with 8 bases between. The germline gives CDR1 LGHDT, CDR2 YNNKEL (reference sequence). Written as DNA, the CDR3 is TGTGCCAGCAGCCAAAGCAGGGGCTATGGCTACACCTTC. It codes for CASSQSRGYGYTF.